This TCR beta chain was obtained from a study of cytomegalovirus exposure and HLA in healthy donors. General observations from the study: In a later analysis, HLA-C alleles had the fewest associated TCRs, DRB1 alleles the most. Exclusion applied to some V segments, including TRBV6-2 and TRBV6-3, as they were indistinguishable. A cluster of highly shared sequence variants was likely a sequencing artifact. The HLA-A and HLA-B alleles of most subjects were reportedly predicted accurately from TCR beta sequences.

Germline CDR1 SGHTA, CDR2 FQGTGA. The CDR3 length is 17 residues. V was shortened by 5 bases and J by 1 base, with 20 bases between the two germline ends. The table lists this clone with a few counts. No antigen is known for it. Primers for the PCR totalled 60 Vbeta and 13 Jbeta. The method was immunoSEQ multiplex PCR; TCRdb's version includes in-frame clones alone and lacks a portion of them. This repertoire shows more than 100,000 clones, roughly 80% found once; its top ten account for about 30%. This sequence originates from a man in his sixties in good health and CMV-seropositive. The chain employs TRBV7-3 and TRBJ1-1; D remains ambiguous. The sequencing sample was made of PBMCs. This CDR3 reads CASSASAPGASNTEAFF. CDR3 in DNA: TGTGCCAGCAGCGCCTCAGCTCCGGGAGCCTCGAACACTGAAGCTTTCTTT.